These 27 T cell receptor beta chains came from one sample sequenced in a study of blood T cell repertoires in COVID-19. This table comes from immunoSEQ multiplex PCR, and its TCRdb copy is limited to in-frame clones, with some not included. Of roughly 200,000 clones listed, approximately 85% were seen once; the top ten hold approximately 9.9%. The sample taken for sequencing was peripheral blood. Receptors originate from a human donor with active or convalescent COVID-19. The donor label of this sample is uncertain.

V usage is TRBV3-1 (or the pseudogene TRBV3-2) and J usage is TRBJ2-7, with 11 bases aligning to TRBD2. Germline trimming cut 4 bases from V and 5 bases from J; bases unmatched to any gene: 10. The CDR3 is 16 residues long. CDR1 and CDR2 from the germline V gene are LGHDT and YNNKEL (reference sequence). Here the CDR3 reads CASSPRFSGRDHEQYF. The CDR3 nucleotides read TGTGCCAGCAGCCCACGATTTAGCGGGAGGGATCACGAGCAGTACTTC.

This clone was detected once. The V gene is TRBV6-5, the J gene TRBJ2-7, with TRBD1 as a possible D gene (8 bases). The V gene lost 6 bases and the J gene lost 4 bases, with 19 bases spanning the gap. Germline CDR1 is MNHEY and CDR2 is SVGAGI. The CDR3 length is 15 residues. The CDR3 loop is CASSPSGTGRYEQYF. The CDR3 region has the DNA TGTGCCAGCAGCCCCAGCGGGACAGGAAGATACGAGCAGTACTTC.

This chain's CDR3 is CASSVQPGDTQYF. The CDR3 coding sequence is TGTGCCAGCAGCGTCCAACCGGGAGATACGCAGTATTTT. The gene calls are TRBV9 and TRBJ2-3; no firm D call. This CDR3 comprises 13 residues. V was pared by 2 bases and J by 5 bases, with 9 bases between. Germline V gene sequence: CDR1 SGDLS, CDR2 YYNGEE.

This chain connects TRBV6-5 to TRBJ2-7; D perhaps matches TRBD1 (6 bases). Germline V lookup: CDR1 MNHEY, CDR2 SVGAGI. V gave up 6 bases and J gave up 9 bases, with 15 bases separating them. This CDR3 region has 12 residues. CDR3 region: CASSPDRSRQYF. In nucleotides, the CDR3 is TGTGCCAGCAGCCCAGACAGGTCCCGGCAGTACTTC.

This sequence joins TRBV9 and TRBJ2-3; D uncertain. The germline V and J ends were trimmed by 3 bases and 2 bases, with 13 bases remaining between them. This CDR3 is 15 amino acids long. Germline CDR1 reads SGDLS; CDR2 reads YYNGEE. The CDR3 DNA is TGTGCCAGCAGCGAGGATTATAGCCCCACAGATACGCAGTATTTT. Protein: CASSEDYSPTDTQYF.

This clone appeared a single time. This chain joins TRBV7-2 and TRBJ2-7, with D perhaps matching TRBD1 (5 bases). The germline V and J ends were trimmed by 4 bases and 6 bases, with 16 bases remaining between them. Germline V lookup: CDR1 SGHTA, CDR2 FQGNSA. The CDR3 has 14 amino acids. CDR3: CASSSREARGEQYF. In DNA form, the CDR3 reads TGTGCCAGCAGCTCCCGAGAGGCTAGGGGCGAGCAGTACTTC.

With regard to this clone: Other DNA sequences from this sample encode an identical CDR3 as well. The chain joins TRBV11-3 to TRBJ2-5, with 8 bases that match TRBD2. The CDR3 sequence is 13 residues long. V dropped 3 bases and J dropped 5; count of bases not matched to a gene: 2. The germline CDR1 and CDR2 sequences are SGHNT and YENEEA. CDR3 sequence: CASSLTSEETQYF. The DNA for the CDR3 is TGTGCCAGCAGCTTGACTAGCGAGGAGACCCAGTACTTC.

V gene TRBV7-9 combines with J gene TRBJ2-1; D might be TRBD2 (5 bases). Germline assignment: CDR1 SEHNR and CDR2 FQNEAQ (reference sequence). The CDR3 length is 16 residues. Trimming stripped 4 bases from V and 8 bases from J, with 21 bases between. For the CDR3, the DNA is TGTGCCAGCAGCTCGGCAGGTCCACTAGGCAAGGATGAGCAGTTCTTC. This encodes CASSSAGPLGKDEQFF.

As concerns this clone: The junction departs from the called germline gene at one end, perhaps through a read error. The chain is built from TRBV15 and TRBJ2-5, with no clear D. The CDR3 totals 15 residues. Germline loops: CDR1 LNHNV, CDR2 YYDKDF (reference sequence). The CDR3 is CATSRDVGYLEPQYF. The CDR3, as DNA: TGTGCCACCAGCAGAGATGTGGGCTACTTAGAGCCCCAGTACTTC. The full variable domain, completed using reference TRBV15 and TRBJ2-5, is DAMVIQNPRYQVTQFGKPVTLSCSQTLNHNVMYWYQQKSSQAPKLLFHYYDKDFNNEADTPDNFQSRRPNTSFCFLDIRSPGLGDTAMYLCATSRDVGYLEPQYFGPGTRLLVL.

This clone was recorded only once. The chain carries TRBV2 and TRBJ2-5; unclear D gene. Germline V lookup: CDR1 SNHLY, CDR2 FYNNEI. The CDR3 has 12 amino acids. Trimming stripped 5 bases from V and 4 bases from J, with 8 bases between. In DNA form, the CDR3 reads TGTGCCAGCAGTTACTCGGGAGAGACCCAGTACTTC. Its translation: CASSYSGETQYF.

This clone appeared once. The chain recombines TRBV2 with TRBJ2-2, with TRBD2 matching 11 bases. Germline loops: CDR1 SNHLY, CDR2 FYNNEI. CDR3 length equals 19 residues. The trim removed 7 bases at V and 5 bases at J, leaving 18 bases unmatched. The DNA of the CDR3 is TGTGCCAGCATACGAGATCCGGGACTAGCGGAATGGGGTACCGGGGAGCTGTTTTTT. The encoded protein is CASIRDPGLAEWGTGELFF.

The rearrangement joins TRBV9 to TRBJ2-3; 11 bases match TRBD2. The V gene end was trimmed by 3 bases and the J gene end by 5 bases; junction bases not matched to a gene: 11. The CDR3 is made up of 17 amino acids. Germline loops: CDR1 SGDLS, CDR2 YYNGEE. The CDR3 bases are TGTGCCAGCAGCGCCAGGAGACTAGCGGGGCCCGGAGATACGCAGTATTTT. It encodes CASSARRLAGPGDTQYF.

The V and J genes are TRBV7-3 and TRBJ2-1; possible D gene TRBD2, 6 bases. CDR3 length: 15 residues. The V gene lost 5 bases and the J gene lost 3 bases, with 14 bases spanning the gap. Germline V gives CDR1 SGHTA, CDR2 FQGTGA. CDR3 sequence (DNA): TGTGCCAGCAGCCCGCCGGGACTCGACTACAATGAGCAGTTCTTC. Translating gives CASSPPGLDYNEQFF.

V is TRBV2 and J is TRBJ2-1, with 12 bases fitting TRBD2. V lost 3 bases to trimming and J lost 4 bases; unmatched junction nucleotides: 7. Germline V gives CDR1 SNHLY, CDR2 FYNNEI. The CDR3 spans 17 residues. The DNA for the CDR3 is TGTGCCAGCAGTGATACCGGACTAGCGGGATGGTACAATGAGCAGTTCTTC. Its translation is CASSDTGLAGWYNEQFF.

The chain joins TRBV5-4 to TRBJ2-2, with 7 bases that match TRBD1. Per the germline V gene, CDR1 is SGHNT and CDR2 is YYREEE (reference sequence). The CDR3 length is 16 residues. After removal of 4 bases from V and 3 bases from J, the junction contained 9 bases not matched to a gene. The CDR3 reads CASSRNGQVDTGELFF. The CDR3 DNA reads TGTGCCAGCAGCCGAAACGGACAGGTTGACACCGGGGAGCTGTTTTTT.

The chain is built from TRBV7-3 and TRBJ2-7, with D possibly being TRBD2 (5 bases). Trimming removed 2 bases from V and 6 bases from J, with 23 bases in between. The CDR3 runs to 17 residues. CDR1 is SGHTA and CDR2 is FQGTGA in the germline V gene. CDR3 loop: CASSLGIGVEGHLEQYF. DNA for the CDR3: TGTGCCAGCAGCTTAGGAATTGGTGTCGAGGGCCACCTCGAGCAGTACTTC.

J is TRBJ2-1 and V is TRBV4-1, with 15 bases aligning to TRBD2. CDR1 and CDR2 (germline): MGHRA, YSYEKL. The junction had 7 bases not matched to a gene; V was cut back by 1 base and J by 6 bases. This CDR3 spans 18 amino acids. The chain's CDR3 is CASSQVEGLAGGGNEQFF. The CDR3 DNA reads TGCGCCAGCAGCCAAGTGGAGGGACTAGCGGGAGGTGGCAATGAGCAGTTCTTC.

This chain connects TRBV12-3 or TRBV12-4 to TRBJ2-6; no reliable D call. V lost 10 bases and J 3 bases, leaving 10 bases between the germline ends. This CDR3 spans 13 amino acids. The CDR3 sequence: CATRSHGANVLTF. Here the CDR3 DNA reads TGTGCCACCCGGTCGCATGGGGCCAACGTCCTGACTTTC.

The chain has TRBV5-1 and TRBJ2-3; TRBD1 agrees at 7 bases. CDR1 SGHRS and CDR2 YFSETQ come from the germline V gene. CDR3 size: 15 residues. Germline trimming cut 3 bases from V and 7 bases from J; bases unmatched to any gene: 11. The CDR3 nucleotides are TGCGCCAGCAGCTCGACAACCGGGACAGCTAATACGCAGTATTTT. The encoded protein is CASSSTTGTANTQYF.

The chain uses TRBV6-6 and TRBJ2-7; 8 bases fit TRBD1. CDR1 and CDR2 (germline): MNHNY, SVGAGI (reference sequence). This CDR3 spans 16 amino acids. Unmatched junction bases numbered 8, after V lost 2 bases and J lost 2 bases. The DNA of the CDR3 is TGTGCCAGCAGTTACGGTTCCGGGACAGGCCCCTACGAGCAGTACTTC. Residues: CASSYGSGTGPYEQYF.

The V and J genes are TRBV7-8 and TRBJ2-7; 16 positions agree with TRBD2. The V segment lost 1 base and the J segment 4 bases; nucleotides outside the gene matches: 1. The germline V gene has CDR1 SGHVS and CDR2 FQNEAQ. The CDR3 consists of 16 residues. The CDR3 coding sequence is TGTGCCAGCAGCTTAGGGGGACTAGCGGGAGGGTACGAGCAGTACTTC. Translation: CASSLGGLAGGYEQYF.

J is TRBJ2-5 and V is TRBV3-1 (or the pseudogene TRBV3-2); D remains ambiguous. CDR1 and CDR2 from the germline V gene are LGHDT and YNNKEL (reference sequence). V was shortened by 2 bases and J by 1 base, with 2 bases between the two germline ends. The CDR3 loop spans 12 amino acids. The CDR3 nucleotides are TGTGCCAGCAGCCAACTCCAAGAGACCCAGTACTTC. Translating it yields CASSQLQETQYF.

The rearrangement uses TRBV7-6 and TRBJ2-7; 8 nucleotides align to TRBD2. The CDR3 is made up of 15 amino acids. V trimming: 4 bases; J trimming: 1 base; junction bases outside the gene matches: 6. Per germline, CDR1 SGHVS and CDR2 FNYEAQ. The CDR3 spells CASSSPSGGSYEQYF. For the CDR3, the DNA is TGTGCCAGCAGCTCACCCTCGGGGGGGTCCTACGAGCAGTACTTC.

The chain links TRBV27 to TRBJ2-1; possibly TRBD2 for D (5 bases). V shed 3 bases and J shed 6 bases, with 12 bases lying between them. The CDR3 runs 14 residues. CDR1 and CDR2 from the germline V gene are MNHEY and SMNVEV (reference sequence). CDR3 bases: TGTGCCAGCAGTTTCTCCACTAGGACCAATGAGCAGTTCTTC. It translates to CASSFSTRTNEQFF.

This chain links TRBV9 with TRBJ2-5; the match to TRBD1 covers 8 bases. The J segment lost 5 bases and the V segment lost 0 bases, leaving 6 bases of the junction unmatched. Per germline, CDR1 SGDLS and CDR2 YYNGEE. The CDR3 consists of 15 residues. The CDR3 protein is CASSVGGTGGETQYF. The CDR3 DNA follows: TGTGCCAGCAGCGTAGGCGGGACAGGTGGGGAGACCCAGTACTTC.

This rearrangement joins TRBV5-1 to TRBJ1-3, with D possibly matching TRBD1 (6 bases). The germline V and J ends were trimmed by 0 bases and 0 bases, with 16 bases remaining between them. The CDR3 runs 18 residues. The germline gives CDR1 SGHRS, CDR2 YFSETQ. The CDR3 nucleotides read TGCGCCAGCAGCTTGGTTGGGCCCGGACAGATCTCTGGAAACACCATATATTTT. This encodes CASSLVGPGQISGNTIYF.

This chain uses TRBV7-8 with TRBJ2-7; TRBD2 aligns across 8 bases. J was trimmed by 2 bases and V by 2 bases; bases with no gene match: 5. The CDR3 has 15 residues. Germline CDR1 reads SGHVS; CDR2 reads FQNEAQ. Written as DNA, the CDR3 is TGTGCCAGCAGCTTATCTAGCGGGTTACCCTACGAGCAGTACTTC. Translation gives CASSLSSGLPYEQYF.